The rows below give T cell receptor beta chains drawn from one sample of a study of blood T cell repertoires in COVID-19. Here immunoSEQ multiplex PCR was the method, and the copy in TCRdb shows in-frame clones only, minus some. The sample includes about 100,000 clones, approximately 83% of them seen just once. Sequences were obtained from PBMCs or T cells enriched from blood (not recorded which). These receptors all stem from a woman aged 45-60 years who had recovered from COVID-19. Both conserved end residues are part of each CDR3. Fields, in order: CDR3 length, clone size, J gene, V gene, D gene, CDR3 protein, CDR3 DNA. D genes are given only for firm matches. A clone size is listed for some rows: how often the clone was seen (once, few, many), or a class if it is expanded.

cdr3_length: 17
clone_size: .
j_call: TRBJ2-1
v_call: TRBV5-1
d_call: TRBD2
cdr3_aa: CASSLGPTSGISNEQFF
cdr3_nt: TGCGCCAGCAGCTTGGGACCGACTAGCGGGATATCCAATGAGCAGTTCTTC

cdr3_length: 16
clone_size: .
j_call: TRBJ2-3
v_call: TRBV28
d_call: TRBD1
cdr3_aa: CASSRPGGQGTDTQYF
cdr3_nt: TGTGCCAGCAGCCGACCGGGGGGACAGGGAACAGATACGCAGTATTTT

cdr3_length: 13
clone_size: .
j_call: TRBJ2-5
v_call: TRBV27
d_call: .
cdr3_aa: CASSWSGEETQYF
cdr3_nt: TGTGCCAGCAGTTGGTCAGGGGAGGAGACCCAGTACTTC

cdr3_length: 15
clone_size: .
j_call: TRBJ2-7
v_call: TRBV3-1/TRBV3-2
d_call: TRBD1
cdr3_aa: CASSQWDRGNYEQYF
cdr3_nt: TGTGCCAGCAGCCAATGGGACAGGGGGAACTACGAGCAGTACTTC

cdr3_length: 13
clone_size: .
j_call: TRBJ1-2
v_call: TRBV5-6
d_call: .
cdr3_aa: CASGEARSYGYTF
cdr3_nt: TGTGCCTCCGGAGAGGCGAGAAGTTATGGCTACACCTTC

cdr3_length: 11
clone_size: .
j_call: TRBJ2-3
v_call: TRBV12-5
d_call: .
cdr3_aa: CASGVDATQYF
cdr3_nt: TGTGCTAGTGGTGTAGATGCTACGCAGTATTTT

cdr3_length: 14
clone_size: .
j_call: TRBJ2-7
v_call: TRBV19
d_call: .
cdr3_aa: CASSHDGQSYEQYF
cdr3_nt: TGTGCCAGTAGTCACGACGGACAGAGCTACGAGCAGTACTTC

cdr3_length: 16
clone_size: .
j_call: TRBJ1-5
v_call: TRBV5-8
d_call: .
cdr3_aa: CASSFGPPGSNQPQHF
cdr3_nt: TGTGCCAGCAGCTTCGGGCCCCCGGGGAGCAATCAGCCCCAGCATTTT

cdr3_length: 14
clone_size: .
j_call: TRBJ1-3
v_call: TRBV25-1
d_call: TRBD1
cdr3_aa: CATRGGFTGNTIYF
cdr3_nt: TGTGCCACCAGGGGGGGGTTCACTGGAAACACCATATATTTT

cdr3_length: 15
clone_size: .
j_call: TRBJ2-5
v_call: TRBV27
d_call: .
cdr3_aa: CASSPSLSSQGAQYF
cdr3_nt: TGTGCCAGCAGTCCCTCATTAAGCTCCCAAGGGGCCCAGTACTTC

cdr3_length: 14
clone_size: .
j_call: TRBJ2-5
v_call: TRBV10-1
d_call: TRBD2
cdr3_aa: CASSESREGETQYF
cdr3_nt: TGCGCCAGCAGTGAGTCCCGGGAGGGAGAAACCCAGTACTTC

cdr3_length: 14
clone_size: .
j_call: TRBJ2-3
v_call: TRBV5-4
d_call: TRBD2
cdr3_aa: CASSSSGGLDTQYF
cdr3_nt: TGTGCCAGCAGTTCTAGCGGGGGGTTAGATACGCAGTATTTT

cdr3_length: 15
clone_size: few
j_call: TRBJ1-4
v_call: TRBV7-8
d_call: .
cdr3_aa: CASSLATGTNEKLFF
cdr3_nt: TGTGCCAGCAGCTTAGCAACAGGGACTAATGAAAAACTGTTTTTT

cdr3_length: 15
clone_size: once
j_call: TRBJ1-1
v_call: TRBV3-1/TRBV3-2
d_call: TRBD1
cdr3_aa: CASSQALGQGLGAFF
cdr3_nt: TGTGCCAGCAGCCAAGCCCTCGGACAGGGTTTGGGAGCTTTCTTT

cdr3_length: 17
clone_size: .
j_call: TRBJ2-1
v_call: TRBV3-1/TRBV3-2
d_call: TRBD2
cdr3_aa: CASSQPLLAGILHEQFF
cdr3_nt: TGTGCCAGCAGCCAACCCCTGCTAGCGGGGATACTTCATGAGCAGTTCTTC

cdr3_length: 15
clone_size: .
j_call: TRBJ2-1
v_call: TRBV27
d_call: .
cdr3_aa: CASSYERSSYNEQFF
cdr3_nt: TGTGCCAGCAGTTACGAGCGGTCTAGCTACAATGAGCAGTTCTTC

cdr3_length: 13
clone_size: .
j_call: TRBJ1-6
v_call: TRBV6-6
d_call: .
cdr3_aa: CASSATQNSPLHF
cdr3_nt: TGTGCCAGCAGTGCCACCCAGAATTCACCCCTCCACTTT

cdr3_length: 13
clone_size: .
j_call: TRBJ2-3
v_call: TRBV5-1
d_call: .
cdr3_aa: CASSLVLTDTQYF
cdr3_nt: TGCGCCAGCAGCTTGGTCCTCACAGATACGCAGTATTTT

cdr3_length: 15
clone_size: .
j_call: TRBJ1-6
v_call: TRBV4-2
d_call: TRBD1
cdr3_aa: CASSQATGVGSPLHF
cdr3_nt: TGTGCCAGCAGCCAAGCGACAGGGGTGGGTTCACCCCTCCACTTT

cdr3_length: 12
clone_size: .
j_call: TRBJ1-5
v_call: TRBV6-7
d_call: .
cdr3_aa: CASSSRDQPQHF
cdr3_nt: TGTGCCAGCAGCTCCCGAGATCAGCCCCAGCATTTT

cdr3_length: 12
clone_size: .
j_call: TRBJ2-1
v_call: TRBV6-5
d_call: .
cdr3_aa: CASSNYYNEQFF
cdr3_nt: TGTGCCAGCAGCAACTACTACAATGAGCAGTTCTTC

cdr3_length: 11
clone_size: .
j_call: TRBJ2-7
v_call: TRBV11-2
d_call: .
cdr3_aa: CASSLGEGQYF
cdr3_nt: TGTGCCAGCAGCTTAGGTGAGGGGCAGTACTTC

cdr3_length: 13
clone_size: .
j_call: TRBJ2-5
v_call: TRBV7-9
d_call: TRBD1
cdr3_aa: CASSYGTGETQYF
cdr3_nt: TGTGCCAGCAGCTACGGGACAGGCGAGACCCAGTACTTC

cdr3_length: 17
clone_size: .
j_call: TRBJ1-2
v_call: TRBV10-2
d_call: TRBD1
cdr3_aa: CASSETGQDLGVYGYTF
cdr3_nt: TGCGCCAGCAGTGAAACAGGACAGGACTTGGGGGTATATGGCTACACCTTC

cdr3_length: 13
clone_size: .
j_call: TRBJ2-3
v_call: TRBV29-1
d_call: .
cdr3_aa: CSVQGRLTDTQYF
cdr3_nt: TGCAGCGTCCAGGGCCGACTCACAGATACGCAGTATTTT

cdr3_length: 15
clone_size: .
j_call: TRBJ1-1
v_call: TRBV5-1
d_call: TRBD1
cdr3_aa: CASSGGQGMNTEAFF
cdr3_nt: TGCGCCAGCAGCGGAGGACAGGGGATGAACACTGAAGCTTTCTTT